A selection of T cell receptor beta chains follows, all from one sample in a study of cytomegalovirus exposure and HLA in healthy donors. The protocol was immunoSEQ multiplex PCR, while the TCRdb copy is restricted to in-frame clones and leaves out a portion. The sample holds 100,000 to 150,000 clones, about three quarters seen once. The sample consisted of PBMCs. These receptors originate from a man aged 50 to 59 in good health and CMV-seronegative. Both conserved end residues are part of each CDR3. The order of the fields is D gene, J gene, V gene, clone size, CDR3 protein, CDR3 DNA. A D gene is named only where the DNA matches it firmly. The size entry is marked missing in some rows and otherwise reads once, few, many or a size class.

>NA|TRBJ2-5|TRBV5-1|NA
CASSLAGGGGETQYF
TGCGCCAGCAGCTTGGCCGGGGGAGGAGGTGAGACCCAGTACTTC
>NA|TRBJ2-7|TRBV6-1|NA
CASSVTAAYEQYF
TGTGCCAGCAGTGTAACAGCAGCCTACGAGCAGTACTTC
>NA|TRBJ1-4|TRBV5-6|NA
CASSTGTPDEKLFF
TGTGCCAGCAGCACCGGGACACCCGATGAAAAACTGTTTTTT
>TRBD1|TRBJ1-2|TRBV6-5|NA
CASSSSLGQGLDGYTF
TGTGCCAGCAGTTCCTCTTTAGGACAGGGTTTAGATGGCTACACCTTC
>NA|TRBJ2-7|TRBV19|NA
CASSIRAGPDRAHEQYF
TGTGCCAGTAGTATAAGGGCGGGACCCGACAGGGCCCACGAGCAGTACTTC
>NA|TRBJ2-2|TRBV5-6|few
CASSLVGGNTGELFF
TGTGCCAGCAGCTTGGTGGGGGGGAACACCGGGGAGCTGTTTTTT
>TRBD2|TRBJ2-1|TRBV5-1|NA
CASSSKTSGGFNEQFF
TGCGCCAGCAGCTCGAAGACTAGCGGGGGATTTAATGAGCAGTTCTTC
>TRBD1|TRBJ1-1|TRBV7-2|NA
CASAPGGSTEAFF
TGTGCCAGCGCGCCAGGGGGAAGCACTGAAGCTTTCTTT
>NA|TRBJ1-3|TRBV11-1|NA
CASSLSRFSGNTIYF
TGTGCCAGCAGCCTGAGCCGATTCTCTGGAAACACCATATATTTT
>TRBD2|TRBJ2-1|TRBV6-1|NA
CASGLAGGGHEQFF
TGTGCCAGCGGACTAGCGGGGGGGGGCCATGAGCAGTTCTTC
>TRBD1|TRBJ1-4|TRBV7-9|NA
CASSLTGVGEKLFF
TGTGCCAGCAGCTTAACAGGGGTAGGCGAAAAACTGTTTTTT
>NA|TRBJ2-5|TRBV18|NA
CASSPRAETQYF
TGTGCCAGCTCACCACGGGCGGAGACCCAGTACTTC
>NA|TRBJ2-5|TRBV11-2|NA
CASSYRAQETQYF
TGTGCCAGCAGCTACCGCGCCCAAGAGACCCAGTACTTC
>NA|TRBJ2-4|TRBV13|NA
CASSPRVLAKNIQYF
TGTGCCAGCAGCCCCAGGGTACTAGCCAAAAACATTCAGTACTTC
>NA|TRBJ2-5|TRBV4-1|NA
CASSQVGQQETQYF
TGCGCCAGCAGCCAAGTTGGGCAACAAGAGACCCAGTACTTC
>TRBD1|TRBJ1-2|TRBV5-1|NA
CASSSSTGDYGYTF
TGCGCCAGCAGCTCATCCACAGGGGACTATGGCTACACCTTC
>TRBD1|TRBJ1-5|TRBV5-4|NA
CASSLRDRGIGNQPQHF
TGTGCCAGCAGCCTCCGGGACAGGGGTATTGGAAATCAGCCCCAGCATTTT
>TRBD1|TRBJ1-1|TRBV5-5|NA
CASTRLQGVNTEAFF
TGTGCCAGCACTCGCCTTCAGGGGGTTAACACTGAAGCTTTCTTT
>NA|TRBJ1-1|TRBV5-4|few
CASSLPAQGNEAFF
TGTGCCAGCAGCCTTCCTGCCCAGGGGAATGAAGCTTTCTTT
>NA|TRBJ2-1|TRBV2|once
CASSGAGRNYNEQFF
TGTGCCAGCAGTGGGGCCGGCCGAAACTACAATGAGCAGTTCTTC
>NA|TRBJ2-7|TRBV29-1|NA
CSVEVGRDYEQYF
TGCAGCGTCGAGGTAGGACGGGACTACGAGCAGTACTTC
>NA|TRBJ1-1|TRBV18|NA
CASSPQGGEAFF
TGTGCCAGCTCACCACAGGGGGGGGAAGCTTTCTTT
>NA|TRBJ2-5|TRBV7-8|NA
CASSLSEGGGETQYF
TGTGCCAGCAGCTTATCAGAGGGGGGAGGGGAGACCCAGTACTTC
>TRBD2|TRBJ2-5|TRBV7-2|few
CASSLGGLAGEETQYF
TGTGCCAGCAGCTTAGGCGGACTAGCGGGGGAAGAGACCCAGTACTTC
>NA|TRBJ2-2|TRBV7-9|NA
CASSLNLGSGGGELFF
TGTGCCAGCAGCTTAAACTTGGGGAGCGGCGGCGGGGAGCTGTTTTTT
>NA|TRBJ1-4|TRBV14|NA
CASSAHSNEKLFF
TGTGCCAGCAGCGCGCATAGTAATGAAAAACTGTTTTTT
>NA|TRBJ1-5|TRBV18|NA
CASSLQQGPRNQPQHF
TGTGCCAGCTCACTGCAACAGGGACCCAGGAATCAGCCCCAGCATTTT
>NA|TRBJ1-2|TRBV5-1|NA
CASSLEPGNYGYTF
TGCGCCAGCAGCTTGGAGCCAGGGAACTATGGCTACACCTTC
>NA|TRBJ1-5|TRBV19|NA
CASSMGSRIPYSNQPQHF
TGTGCCAGTAGTATGGGCAGTCGCATCCCCTATAGCAATCAGCCCCAGCATTTT
>TRBD2|TRBJ2-1|TRBV28|NA
CASTRTSGGTNEQFF
TGTGCCAGCACCCGGACTAGCGGGGGGACCAATGAGCAGTTCTTC
>NA|TRBJ2-7|TRBV7-9|NA
CSSSFGTTLHYEQYF
TGTTCCAGCAGCTTTGGGACAACTTTACACTACGAGCAGTACTTC
>NA|TRBJ2-3|TRBV5-5|NA
CASSLDQASTDTQYF
TGTGCCAGCAGCTTGGACCAAGCTAGCACAGATACGCAGTATTTT
>NA|TRBJ1-5|TRBV7-9|once
CSSSLEIDNQPQHF
TGTTCCAGCAGCTTAGAAATAGACAATCAGCCCCAGCATTTT
>TRBD1|TRBJ2-7|TRBV29-1|NA
CSANRQGWHEQYF
TGCAGCGCCAACAGACAGGGCTGGCACGAGCAGTACTTC
>TRBD2|TRBJ2-5|TRBV5-4|NA
CASTLGLSTSGGARNF
TGTGCCAGCACCCTTGGGCTCTCTACTAGCGGGGGGGCTAGGAACTTC
>NA|TRBJ1-6|TRBV11-2|NA
CASSLGGALSPLHF
TGTGCCAGCAGCCTGGGGGGGGCGCTTTCACCCCTCCACTTT
>NA|TRBJ1-2|TRBV19|few
CASSIEERYYTF
TGTGCCAGTAGTATAGAAGAGAGATACTACACCTTC
>TRBD2|TRBJ2-5|TRBV11-3|once
CASSSTVAGPTETQYF
TGTGCCAGCAGCTCCACCGTAGCGGGCCCCACAGAGACCCAGTACTTC
>NA|TRBJ1-6|TRBV28|NA
CACTGTPSWNSPLHF
TGTGCCTGTACCGGGACACCTTCGTGGAATTCACCCCTCCACTTT
>NA|TRBJ1-1|TRBV6-1|NA
CASRRMNTEAFF
TGTGCCAGCAGGAGGATGAACACTGAAGCTTTCTTT
>TRBD1|TRBJ1-1|TRBV4-2|NA
CASSQVNTGAREAFF
TGTGCCAGCAGCCAAGTAAACACAGGGGCCCGTGAAGCTTTCTTT
>NA|TRBJ1-6|TRBV9|NA
CASSVDRNYNSPLHF
TGTGCCAGCAGCGTAGACAGGAATTATAATTCACCCCTCCACTTT
>TRBD1|TRBJ1-1|TRBV10-3|NA
CAISVQGANTEAFF
TGTGCCATCAGCGTTCAGGGGGCGAACACTGAAGCTTTCTTT
>TRBD1|TRBJ2-3|TRBV7-2|NA
CASSSDRADTQYF
TGTGCCAGCAGCTCCGACAGGGCGGATACGCAGTATTTT
>NA|TRBJ2-3|TRBV7-9|NA
CASSLAAGSSSDTQYF
TGTGCCAGCAGCTTAGCCGCAGGGTCTAGTTCAGATACGCAGTATTTT
>NA|TRBJ1-1|TRBV11-2|once
CASSPRGNTEAFF
TGTGCCAGCAGCCCCCGGGGGAACACTGAAGCTTTCTTT
>NA|TRBJ1-2|TRBV9|once
CASSVDAGKGLGYTF
TGTGCCAGCAGCGTAGACGCAGGGAAGGGTTTGGGCTACACCTTC